This T cell receptor beta chain was identified in a study of cytomegalovirus exposure and HLA in healthy donors. Study-level information: From about 170 million T cells, an earlier analysis saw 100 million to 140 million unique TCR beta sequences. Samples from HLA-typed donors yielded around 85 million unique TCRs in an early data release. Findings of the study overall: Researchers reported in a later analysis that a missense DCLRE1C variant was tied to TCR beta V- and J-gene trimming.

These donors counted as nominally healthy when sampled, but unrecorded immune exposures were likely. As for this clone: What it recognizes is unknown.

This PCR relied on a set of 60 Vbeta primers and 13 Jbeta primers. The protocol was immunoSEQ multiplex PCR, while the TCRdb copy is restricted to in-frame clones and leaves out a portion. The table includes about 160,000 clones, roughly 80% detected once. The CDR3 runs 16 residues. V shed 4 bases and J 3 bases; nucleotides not matched to a gene: 5. Looked up from germline, CDR1 is KGHSH and CDR2 is LQKENI. The rearrangement joins TRBV18 to TRBJ2-2, with TRBD1 matching over 10 bases. The sequence was obtained from a male donor in good health and CMV-seronegative. Material: PBMCs. The CDR3 is CASSRETGGDTGELFF. CDR3 bases: TGTGCCAGCTCACGAGAGACAGGGGGCGACACCGGGGAGCTGTTTTTT.